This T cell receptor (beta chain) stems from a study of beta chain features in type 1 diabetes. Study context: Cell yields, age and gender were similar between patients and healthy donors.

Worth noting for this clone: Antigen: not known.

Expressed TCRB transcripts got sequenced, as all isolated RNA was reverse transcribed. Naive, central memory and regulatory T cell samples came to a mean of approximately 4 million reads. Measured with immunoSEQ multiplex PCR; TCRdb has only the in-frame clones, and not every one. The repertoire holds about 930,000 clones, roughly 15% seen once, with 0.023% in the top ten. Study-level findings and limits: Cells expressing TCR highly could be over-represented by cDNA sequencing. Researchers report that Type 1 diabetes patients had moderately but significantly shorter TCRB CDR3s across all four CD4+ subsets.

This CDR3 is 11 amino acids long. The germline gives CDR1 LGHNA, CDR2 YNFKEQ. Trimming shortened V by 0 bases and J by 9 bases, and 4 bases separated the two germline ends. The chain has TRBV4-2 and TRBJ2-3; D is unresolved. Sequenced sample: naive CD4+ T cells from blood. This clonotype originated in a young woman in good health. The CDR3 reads CASSQEETQYF. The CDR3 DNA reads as TGTGCCAGCAGCCAAGAGGAGACGCAGTATTTT.